The T cell receptor (beta chain) under discussion was sequenced for a study of T cells in Graves' hyperthyroidism and ophthalmopathy (dated by TCRdb to about 2019). General notes on the study: Peripheral blood samples were taken at initial diagnosis, before any treatment was given. Prospective prediction of ophthalmopathy was tested in an independent validation cohort consisting of some 18 hyperthyroidism patients and around 16 patients who later progressed to ophthalmopathy. After blood sampling, hyperthyroidism patients were treated with methimazole at a starting dose of 30 mg daily, and ophthalmopathy patients were treated with high-dose intravenous methylprednisolone. TCR V-J signatures able to tell the groups apart were searched for in a discovery cohort of more than 90 patients, of whom around 43 had Graves' ophthalmopathy and 57 had stable Graves' hyperthyroidism. Thyroid tissue and blood T-cell repertoires from over 5 Graves' hyperthyroidism patients were also compared in the study. The 75 to 100 discovery patients were randomly split 7:3 into training and test sets. According to the paper, TCR Vbeta CDR3 sequencing was carried out on 135 peripheral blood samples, which came from under 50 ophthalmopathy, 80 or so hyperthyroidism and some 17 progressor patients.

Stable Graves' hyperthyroidism was defined as no progression to ophthalmopathy during 18 months of follow-up. The hyperthyroidism patients were between 18 and 65 years old and newly diagnosed, with a disease duration of less than 2 months. Patients with uncontrolled infections, other autoimmune diseases, pregnancy or lactation were excluded. Diagnoses relied on clinical symptoms, serum thyroxine and TRAb, thyroid ultrasound and orbital computed tomography. PBMCs were isolated from around 10 ml of fresh peripheral blood by Ficoll-Paque density gradient centrifugation. Total RNA was extracted with Trizol reagent, and quality was checked on an Agilent 2100 Bioanalyzer. Amplification of TCR beta CDR3 regions was carried out from RNA transcripts. The TCR CDR3 was subjected to a first round of RT-PCR using the HTBI primer set and the Qiagen OneStep RT-PCR kit. Libraries were constructed in a second round of multiplex PCR, after which size selection and purification were performed. Sequencing of the libraries was done on an Illumina HiSeq2000 using paired-end 100 bp reads. The authors processed their data as follows. SOAPnuke was used to process the raw data, removing reads that contained adapters or uncalled bases, had a mean Phred below 15, or lacked an exact match to the constant primer or identifier. High-quality paired reads were merged using COPE v1.2.5, and each unique nucleotide sequence was defined as a clonotype. Clonotypes were aligned to IMGT TRBV, TRBD and TRBJ reference segments using MiTCR v1.1. Analysis was restricted to V-J combinations with a frequency above 0.0001, which covered 99.2% of repertoires. A TCS score was defined as the ratio between F50 (clonal expansion) and ExV (chaos), using BLOSUM62-based TCRdist between CDR3 peptides within each V-J. Welch's t-statistics and random forest reduced 514 V-J features to some 14, which were used in a naive Bayes classifier (R e1071). The Morisita-Horn index was used to measure how similar the thyroid and blood repertoires were. TCRdb trimmed the raw reads at Q25, called clones with MiXCR and kept productive beta chains. Rows matching on CDR3 protein sequence are summarized as one entry with the most common DNA and genes. The V and J calls come from TCRdb's annotation, not from the publication. This sample comprises hundreds of thousands of distinct CDR3 sequences, around 38% of them detected only once. 7% to 10% of the sample is in the top ten clones.

This clonotype was seen ten or more times. Its target antigen remains unknown. No base quality information exists; no much larger clone differs at one position. The CDR3 goes from the cysteine to the phenylalanine over 16 residues. Solely the CDR3 DNA is kept, with 48 bases framed from the first base. Reading the germline V gene gives CDR1 SGHRS and CDR2 YFSETQ. V loses 2 bases at its end and J loses 2 bases; junction bases beyond the gene matches: 3. Overall study results and their limits: A 13 V-J signature model separated ophthalmopathy from stable hyperthyroidism, with around 88% sensitivity and approximately 81% specificity in cross-validation and 80%/75% in testing. No statistical method was used to set the sample size in advance, and investigators knew the group allocation. During validation, the model predicted progression to ophthalmopathy a median of about 5.9 months ahead of onset, with almost 71% sensitivity and around 72% specificity. Blood samples also contained most of the expanded thyroid clonotypes (frequency above 0.001), which suggests that blood repertoires may reflect thyroid immune responses.

The source of this sequence is a man younger than 30 with Graves' hyperthyroidism. Sequencing used blood. This chain is built from TRBV5-1 and TRBJ2-2; TRBD2 agrees with 10 junctional bases. In nucleotides, the sequence is TGCGCCAGCAGCTTACGGACTAGCGGAAACACCGGGGAGCTGTTTTTT. Its protein is CASSLRTSGNTGELFF.